The 5 T cell receptor beta chains reported below all come from one sample, sequenced in a study of shared clonotypes between healthy human individuals. Using immunoSEQ multiplex PCR, the repertoire was profiled, and TCRdb retains in-frame clones only, with some absent. The sample lists 550,000 to 850,000 clones, around 74% occurring once. Specimen: memory CD4+ T cells sorted from blood. Subset given: CD45RA-negative fraction. Receptor source: a woman in her 30s in good health.

The chain joins TRBV4-1 to TRBJ2-3; D call uncertain. CDR3 length equals 16 residues. Germline V gives CDR1 MGHRA, CDR2 YSYEKL. Between the trimmed V and J ends, which lost 0 bases and 5 bases, there was a span of 15 bases. CDR3 residues: CASSQEGYPGRDTQYF. The CDR3 DNA is TGCGCCAGCAGCCAAGAGGGCTATCCCGGTCGAGATACGCAGTATTTT.

The chain employs TRBV11-2 and TRBJ2-7; 8 bases are a match to TRBD1. J lost 4 bases, V lost 0 bases, and 8 bases had no gene match. Germline values: CDR1 SGHAT, CDR2 FQNNGV. This CDR3 comprises 16 residues. The CDR3 protein is CASSLDLGRGLYEQYF. The CDR3 coding sequence is TGTGCCAGCAGCTTAGATCTAGGCAGGGGGCTATACGAGCAGTACTTC.

CDR3 coding DNA: TGTGCCAGTAGTCCCAGGGGGACAGGGGCTGATAGCAATCAGCCCCAGCATTTT. Its protein product is CASSPRGTGADSNQPQHF. The chain couples TRBV19 to TRBJ1-5; 10 bases map to TRBD1. This CDR3 comprises 18 residues. The V and J ends lost 5 bases and 0 bases, in that order; junction bases with no gene match: 10. CDR1 and CDR2 (germline): LNHDA, SQIVND (reference sequence).

The V gene is TRBV19, the J gene TRBJ1-4; TRBD1 agrees at 7 bases. The ends lost 4 bases at V and 3 bases at J; junction bases unmatched: 14. CDR3 size: 18 residues. The germline V gene encodes CDR1 LNHDA and CDR2 SQIVND (reference sequence). The CDR3 nucleotides are TGTGCCAGTAGTAAGAGCTGGGCAGGGGGTAGGGCTAATGAAAAACTGTTTTTT. Its translation: CASSKSWAGGRANEKLFF.

CDR3 region: CATARRGDQETQYF. In nucleotides, the CDR3 is TGTGCCACCGCACGACGGGGGGACCAAGAGACCCAGTACTTC. The J gene is TRBJ2-5, the V gene TRBV6-5, with 7 nucleotides matching TRBD2. CDR1 is MNHEY and CDR2 is SVGAGI in the germline V gene. This CDR3 has 14 amino acids. J was trimmed by 0 bases and V by 10 bases; bases with no gene match: 8.